What follows are 16 T cell receptor beta chains derived from one specimen sequenced in a study of Ad26.COV2.S vaccination and SARS-CoV-2 variants. The assay was immunoSEQ multiplex PCR, and TCRdb's table has in-frame clones only and misses some. The table includes about 280,000 clones, about 87% detected once. Treatment meaning: roughly 18 received Ad26.COV2.S at low or high dose, single or two shots; five or six received placebo; per-sample allocation not given. Samples came from day 63 after the first vaccine or placebo injection. Sequenced material: peripheral blood, taken in a trial of Ad26.COV2.S vaccine versus placebo. The receptors stem from a person aged 18-65 years who received the Ad26.COV2.S COVID-19 vaccine or a placebo.

The V call is TRBV24-1, the J call TRBJ2-1; 7 bases agree with TRBD2. The V gene's germline CDR1 is KGHDR and CDR2 SFDVKD. V lost 3 bases to trimming and J lost 7 bases; unmatched junction nucleotides: 11. The CDR3 sequence is 16 residues long. As DNA, the CDR3 is TGTGCCACCAGTGATCGCGGGAGATCAGGTAGGAATGAGCAGTTCTTC. This gives the protein CATSDRGRSGRNEQFF.

This clone occurred once. The gene calls are TRBV4-2 and TRBJ2-1; D gene unclear. CDR1 and CDR2 (germline): LGHNA, YNFKEQ. The germline V and J ends were trimmed by 0 bases and 9 bases, with 9 bases remaining between them. The CDR3 contains 13 residues. The CDR3 bases are TGTGCCAGCAGCCAAGATGTTGGTCTTGAGCAGTTCTTC. Translated: CASSQDVGLEQFF.

The chain uses TRBV19 and TRBJ2-1; D is undetermined. CDR1 LNHDA and CDR2 SQIVND come from the germline V gene (reference sequence). V lost 0 bases to trimming and J lost 7 bases, with 7 bases between them. The CDR3 is 13 residues long. The CDR3 loop reads CASSIEGYNEQFF. CDR3 nucleotide sequence: TGTGCCAGTAGTATAGAAGGGTATAATGAGCAGTTCTTC.

V is TRBV28 and J is TRBJ2-7; the match to TRBD2 covers 13 bases. CDR1 MDHEN and CDR2 SYDVKM come from the germline V gene. The CDR3 spans 18 residues. Losses at the gene ends were 4 bases for V and 5 bases for J; bases not matched to a gene: 14. The CDR3 spells CASSSLGTWTSGSHEQYF. The CDR3 DNA reads TGTGCCAGCAGTTCCCTTGGGACCTGGACTAGCGGGAGCCACGAGCAGTACTTC.

The chain employs TRBV6-6 and TRBJ2-1; 8 bases agree with TRBD2. This CDR3 spans 16 amino acids. Germline CDR1 is MNHNY and CDR2 is SVGAGI (reference sequence). With V trimmed by 5 bases and J by 0 bases, 6 bases remained unmatched. CDR3: CASSRLAGVSYNEQFF. CDR3 nucleotide sequence: TGTGCCAGCAGTCGCCTAGCGGGCGTCTCCTACAATGAGCAGTTCTTC.

The chain uses TRBV30 and TRBJ1-1; possibly TRBD1 for D (5 bases). Deletions cut 4 bases from V and 6 bases from J, with 15 bases between. The CDR3 runs to 13 residues. CDR1 is GTSNPN and CDR2 is SVGIG in the germline V gene (reference sequence). CDR3 nucleotides: TGTGCCTGGACTAAGGGACTTCGGTCTGAAGCTTTCTTT. Its protein is CAWTKGLRSEAFF.

Judged by abundance, this clone is large. J is TRBJ2-2 and V is TRBV6-6; the match to TRBD1 covers 10 bases. Trimming took 11 bases from V and 6 from J; bases not matched to a gene: 6. This CDR3 comprises 13 residues. CDR1 MNHNY and CDR2 SVGAGI come from the germline V gene (reference sequence). CDR3 protein: CASGQGDAGELFF. The CDR3 nucleotides read TGTGCCTCCGGACAGGGGGACGCCGGGGAGCTGTTTTTT.

The chain has TRBV4-2 and TRBJ2-1; 10 bases match TRBD2. V dropped 1 base and J dropped 6; count of bases not matched to a gene: 15. The CDR3 extends over 19 amino acids. Germline CDR1 reads LGHNA; CDR2 reads YNFKEQ. The DNA of the CDR3 is TGTGCCAGCAGCCAAGCCCCGGGTCTAGCGGGAGCGGGACCCAATGAGCAGTTCTTC. It translates to CASSQAPGLAGAGPNEQFF.

The gene calls are TRBV6-2 or TRBV6-3 and TRBJ2-7; D perhaps matches TRBD1 (5 bases). This CDR3 is 12 amino acids long. Looked up from germline, CDR1 is MNHEY and CDR2 is SVGEGT. Deletions cut 5 bases from V and 3 bases from J, with 8 bases between. The CDR3: CASSQQDYEQYF. The DNA for the CDR3 is TGTGCCAGCAGTCAACAGGACTACGAGCAGTACTTC.

The chain uses TRBV6-5 and TRBJ1-6, with D uncertain. V gave up 8 bases and J gave up 0 bases, with 5 bases separating them. This CDR3 contains 13 residues. Germline V gene sequence: CDR1 MNHEY, CDR2 SVGAGI. CDR3 in DNA: TGTGCCAGCTGCGTCTCCTATAATTCACCCCTCCACTTT. Translated, it gives CASCVSYNSPLHF.

This clone was seen only once. This chain connects TRBV7-2 to TRBJ1-6; 10 positions match TRBD1. V shed 4 bases, J shed 10 bases, and the junction held 10 bases outside the gene matches. The CDR3 runs to 16 residues. Per the germline V gene, CDR1 is SGHTA and CDR2 is FQGNSA. This chain's CDR3 is CASSYLGTGVGSPLHF. For the CDR3, the DNA is TGTGCCAGCAGCTATCTTGGGACAGGGGTTGGGTCACCCCTCCACTTT. Complete variable domain (other parts from reference TRBV7-2 and TRBJ1-6): GAGVSQSPSNKVTEKGKDVELRCDPISGHTALYWYRQSLGQGLEFLIYFQGNSAPDKSGLPSDRFSAERTGGSVSTLTIQRTQQEDSAVYLCASSYLGTGVGSPLHFGNGTRLTVT.

CDR3 protein: CASSSQDSYEQYF. The CDR3 region has the DNA TGCGCCAGCAGTTCACAAGACTCCTACGAGCAGTACTTC. The chain joins TRBV5-1 to TRBJ2-7; no reliable D call. This CDR3 comprises 13 residues. Germline V gene lookup returns CDR1 SGHRS and CDR2 YFSETQ. V was trimmed by 5 bases and J by 0 bases, leaving 9 bases between them.

This clone was observed once. This rearrangement joins TRBV5-1 to TRBJ2-3; D gene unclear. V shed 2 bases and J shed 3 bases, with 4 bases lying between them. Germline V CDR1 and CDR2: SGHRS, YFSETQ. This CDR3 spans 12 amino acids. The CDR3 region is CASSFKTDTQYF. The CDR3 DNA reads as TGCGCCAGCAGCTTCAAAACAGATACGCAGTATTTT.

V usage is TRBV19 and J usage is TRBJ1-1; 7 positions match TRBD1. The CDR3 runs to 16 residues. Germline trimming cut 7 bases from V and 4 bases from J; bases unmatched to any gene: 15. Per germline, CDR1 LNHDA and CDR2 SQIVND (reference sequence). The CDR3 region is CASMILNRGVSTEAFF. For the CDR3, the DNA is TGTGCCAGTATGATACTGAACAGGGGCGTGAGCACTGAAGCTTTCTTT. The whole variable domain, filled in from reference TRBV19 and TRBJ1-1, reads DGGITQSPKYLFRKEGQNVTLSCEQNLNHDAMYWYRQDPGQGLRLIYYSQIVNDFQKGDIAEGYSVSREKKESFPLTVTSAQKNPTAFYLCASMILNRGVSTEAFFGQGTRLTVV.

The chain joins TRBV11-2 to TRBJ1-1, with no clear D. Germline V gene sequence: CDR1 SGHAT, CDR2 FQNNGV. The CDR3 runs 13 residues. The V gene lost 0 bases and the J gene lost 8 bases, with 10 bases spanning the gap. CDR3 sequence (DNA): TGTGCCAGCAGCTTAGAGCCCCTCCTAGAAGCTTTCTTT. Its translation is CASSLEPLLEAFF.

The chain uses TRBV5-1 and TRBJ1-3; D unclear. Between the trimmed V and J ends, which lost 0 bases and 0 bases, there was a span of 13 bases. This CDR3 contains 17 residues. CDR1 is SGHRS, CDR2 YFSETQ, per germline. The CDR3 DNA reads as TGCGCCAGCAGCTTGGATTTGACGCGAAGCTCTGGAAACACCATATATTTT. This codes for CASSLDLTRSSGNTIYF.